Sequencing of this T cell receptor (beta chain) was carried out in a study of cytomegalovirus exposure and HLA in healthy donors. The PCR had 60 Vbeta and 13 Jbeta primers. Data came from immunoSEQ multiplex PCR; TCRdb stores just in-frame clones and leaves some out. The table has around 270,000 clones, over 70% seen once. Concerning this clone: At one end the junction does not follow the germline gene, possibly because of a read error.

Germline values: CDR1 MDHEN, CDR2 SYDVKM. The CDR3 consists of 10 residues. The receptor's source is a girl aged 2-10 years in good health and CMV-seronegative. Sequenced: PBMCs. The genes are TRBV28 and TRBJ2-5; a possible D gene is TRBD2 (6 bases). The CDR3 protein is CASRGDSADF. The CDR3 nucleotides read TGTGCCAGCAGGGGGGACTCCGCGGACTTC.